This TCR beta chain was captured by sequencing in a study of T cells after posttransplantation cyclophosphamide. Germline-derived CDR1 and CDR2 are MNHEY and SVGEGT. The J segment lost 1 base and the V segment lost 6 bases, leaving 12 bases of the junction unmatched. The CDR3 covers 18 residues. TCRdb's table, derived via immunoSEQ multiplex PCR, lists solely in-frame clones and lacks some. Observed in the sample are roughly 2,600 clones, none of them singletons. Study results and limitations: TRB overlap between skin or GI tissue T cells and blood was limited.

Treatment was busulfan-fludarabine conditioning, a marrow graft, and cyclophosphamide on days +3 and +4. This clone qualifies as medium-sized. Antigen unknown. The specimen comprised PBMCs, sampled 32 days after allogeneic stem cell transplant with posttransplant cyclophosphamide. The TCR originated in a female patient aged 45-65 years who received an allogeneic stem cell transplant from a related donor, was CMV-positive, and had no GVHD. Some T cells here may be from the graft donor. The chain links TRBV6-2 or TRBV6-3 to TRBJ2-6; 7 nucleotides line up with TRBD1. The DNA of the CDR3 is TGTGCCAGCAGGCTAGGGGGCGCTTCCTCATCTGGGGCCAACGTCCTGACTTTC. Translating gives CASRLGGASSSGANVLTF.